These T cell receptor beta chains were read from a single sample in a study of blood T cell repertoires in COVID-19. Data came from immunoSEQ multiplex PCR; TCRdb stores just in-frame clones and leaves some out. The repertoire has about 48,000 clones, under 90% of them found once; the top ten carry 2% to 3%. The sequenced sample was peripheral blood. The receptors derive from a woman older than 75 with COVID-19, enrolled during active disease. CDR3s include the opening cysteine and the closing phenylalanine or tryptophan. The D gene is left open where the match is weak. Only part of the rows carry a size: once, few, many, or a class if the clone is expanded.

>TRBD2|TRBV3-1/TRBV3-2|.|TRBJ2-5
CASSLLSGGEETQYF
TGTGCCAGCAGCCTCCTTAGCGGGGGGGAAGAGACCCAGTACTTC
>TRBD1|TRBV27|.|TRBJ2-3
CASSLWDRGHPYF
TGTGCCAGCAGTTTATGGGACAGGGGGCATCCGTATTTT
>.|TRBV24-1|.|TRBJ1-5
CATSASGSNQPQHF
TGTGCCACCTCGGCTTCAGGGAGCAATCAGCCCCAGCATTTT
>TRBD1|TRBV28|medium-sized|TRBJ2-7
CASEKQGVQYEQYF
TGTGCCAGCGAAAAACAGGGGGTTCAGTACGAGCAGTACTTC
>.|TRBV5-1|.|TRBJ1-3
CASSPGQFPSGNTIYF
TGCGCCAGCAGCCCAGGACAGTTTCCCTCTGGAAACACCATATATTTT
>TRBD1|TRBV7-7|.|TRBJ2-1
CASSTGTGVNEQFF
TGTGCTAGCAGCACCGGGACAGGGGTAAATGAGCAGTTCTTC
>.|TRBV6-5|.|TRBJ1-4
CASSYSGARGEKLFF
TGTGCCAGCAGTTACTCGGGGGCGAGGGGTGAAAAACTGTTTTTT
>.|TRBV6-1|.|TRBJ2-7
CASSEGTGFPFREQYF
TGTGCCAGCAGTGAAGGAACAGGGTTCCCCTTTCGGGAGCAGTACTTC
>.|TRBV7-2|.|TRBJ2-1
CASSMDSSYNEQFF
TGTGCCAGCAGCATGGACAGCTCCTACAATGAGCAGTTCTTC
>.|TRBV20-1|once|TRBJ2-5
CSASRDRRQETQYF
TGCAGTGCTAGTAGAGACAGGCGACAAGAGACCCAGTACTTC
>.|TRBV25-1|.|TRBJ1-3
CASSGRGRGKGGNTIYF
TGTGCCAGCAGTGGGCGTGGCAGGGGCAAAGGTGGAAACACCATATATTTT
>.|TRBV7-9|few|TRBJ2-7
CASSLGPTGWSEQYF
TGTGCCAGCAGCTTAGGCCCCACAGGGTGGAGCGAGCAGTACTTC
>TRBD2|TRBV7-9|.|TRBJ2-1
CASSLRQREGPYNEQFF
TGTGCCAGCAGCTTACGTCAGCGGGAGGGCCCCTACAATGAGCAGTTCTTC
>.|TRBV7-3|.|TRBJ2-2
CASSRDWPTNTGELFF
TGTGCCAGCAGTCGAGACTGGCCCACGAACACCGGGGAGCTGTTTTTT